One and the same sample provided the 28 T cell receptor beta chains below, sequenced in a study of OX40 agonist ivuxolimab in advanced cancers. Profiled with immunoSEQ multiplex PCR; TCRdb holds only in-frame clones, not every one. The table has around 62,000 clones, around 83% seen once. The sample was CD4+ or CD8+ T cells sorted from blood, taken in a trial of the OX40 agonist ivuxolimab. The receptors shown here come from an adult with an advanced solid tumor such as melanoma, head and neck, liver or kidney cancer.

This chain links TRBV11-2 with TRBJ2-2, with no clear D. Germline V gene data show CDR1 as SGHAT and CDR2 as FQNNGV. The CDR3 covers 14 residues. V was pared by 4 bases and J by 4 bases, with 10 bases between. CDR3: CASSSISSTGELFF. The CDR3 DNA reads as TGTGCCAGCAGCTCAATTAGTAGCACCGGGGAGCTGTTTTTT.

V is TRBV4-3 and J is TRBJ1-2, with D perhaps TRBD1 (5 bases). The germline gives CDR1 LGHNA, CDR2 YSLEER. The CDR3 contains 14 residues. V shed 0 bases and J shed 5 bases, with 10 bases lying between them. CDR3 bases: TGCGCCAGCAGCCAAGATGGGGGGAGGTATGGCTACACCTTC. Translating gives CASSQDGGRYGYTF.

This rearrangement joins TRBV5-1 to TRBJ1-2; D is uncertain. CDR1 and CDR2 from the germline V gene are SGHRS and YFSETQ. CDR3 size: 14 residues. V was clipped by 2 bases and J by 4 bases, with 12 bases between them. The CDR3 sequence: CASSLPTGLYGYTF. In DNA, the CDR3 is TGCGCCAGCAGCTTACCTACGGGTCTCTATGGCTACACCTTC.

This chain joins TRBV2 and TRBJ2-5; D call uncertain. The V end was cut by 4 bases, the J end by 7 bases, with 4 bases between. Germline CDR1 SNHLY, CDR2 FYNNEI. There are 10 residues in the CDR3. CDR3 in DNA: TGTGCCAGCAGTGTGGGGACCCAGTACTTC. Residues: CASSVGTQYF.

The chain joins TRBV2 to TRBJ1-1; weak D call: TRBD1 (6 bases). Germline CDR1 SNHLY, CDR2 FYNNEI. The CDR3 is 13 residues long. V lost 8 bases and J lost 1, with 11 bases in between. The DNA of the CDR3 is TGTGCCAGCTCTAGGACAGCGAACACTGAAGCTTTCTTT. This gives the protein CASSRTANTEAFF. The whole variable domain, filled in from reference TRBV2 and TRBJ1-1, reads EPEVTQTPSHQVTQMGQEVILRCVPISNHLYFYWYRQILGQKVEFLVSFYNNEISEKSEIFDDQFSVERPDGSNFTLKIRSTKLEDSAMYFCASSRTANTEAFFGQGTRLTVV.

Only a few counts were recorded for this clone. The chain has TRBV2 and TRBJ1-5; D may be TRBD1 (5 bases). V shed 4 bases and J shed 1 base, with 11 bases lying between them. From germline, CDR1 is SNHLY and CDR2 FYNNEI. The length of the CDR3 is 15 residues. For the CDR3, the DNA is TGTGCCAGCAGTGGGCGCGGGGGAAGCAATCAGCCCCAGCATTTT. This encodes CASSGRGGSNQPQHF.

This clone was observed a handful of times. V usage is TRBV5-1 and J usage is TRBJ2-7, with a weak D call TRBD2 (6 bases). The germline CDR1 and CDR2 sequences are SGHRS and YFSETQ. This CDR3 contains 16 residues. V lost 0 bases, J lost 0 bases, and 13 bases lay in between. The CDR3 spells CASSLGAGSSSYEQYF. CDR3 bases: TGCGCCAGCAGCTTGGGCGCGGGATCGAGCTCCTACGAGCAGTACTTC.

This sequence joins TRBV28 and TRBJ1-4; possible D gene TRBD1, 6 bases. V was clipped by 5 bases and J by 0 bases, with 13 bases between them. CDR1 is MDHEN and CDR2 is SYDVKM in the germline V gene. The CDR3 is 16 amino acids. The CDR3 DNA follows: TGTGCCAGCAGTGGAGCCGGGACACCAACTAATGAAAAACTGTTTTTT. Its protein product is CASSGAGTPTNEKLFF.

This clone was recorded once. V and J are TRBV5-1 and TRBJ2-7, with D unclear. CDR1 and CDR2 (germline): SGHRS, YFSETQ. The CDR3 is 13 amino acids. V was shortened by 0 bases and J by 5 bases, with 9 bases between the two germline ends. DNA of the CDR3: TGCGCCAGCAGCTTGGAAGGTCGCGACGAGCAGTACTTC. Protein product: CASSLEGRDEQYF.

CDR3 coding DNA: TGTGCCAGCAGATTGGGAGGGGGAACCGGGGAGCTGTTTTTT. This translates into CASRLGGGTGELFF. The rearrangement uses TRBV2 and TRBJ2-2, with D maybe TRBD2 (7 bases). V was pared by 6 bases and J by 5 bases, with 13 bases between. CDR3 length: 14 residues. In germline, CDR1 is SNHLY, CDR2 FYNNEI.

For the CDR3, the DNA is TGTGCCAGCAGGCGGCCGGGTGAAAAACTGTTTTTT. Amino acid sequence: CASRRPGEKLFF. This chain connects TRBV6-5 to TRBJ1-4; no reliable D call. The CDR3 consists of 12 residues. Deletions cut 6 bases from V and 7 bases from J, with 9 bases between. Germline V gives CDR1 MNHEY, CDR2 SVGAGI.

V usage is TRBV6-5 and J usage is TRBJ2-7; possibly TRBD1 for D (6 bases). Trimming left V 6 bases short and J 3 bases short, with 9 bases between. Germline V gene lookup returns CDR1 MNHEY and CDR2 SVGAGI. The CDR3 is 12 residues long. This CDR3 reads CASRQGNYEQYF. In nucleotides, the CDR3 is TGTGCCAGCAGACAGGGTAACTACGAGCAGTACTTC.

This clone was picked up one time. The chain recombines TRBV5-1 with TRBJ2-3; 11 nucleotides line up with TRBD1. The CDR3 length is 15 residues. After removal of 2 bases from V and 5 bases from J, the junction contained 4 bases not matched to a gene. Germline assignment: CDR1 SGHRS and CDR2 YFSETQ. CDR3 amino acids: CASSLGQGAVDTQYF. The CDR3 region has the DNA TGCGCCAGCAGCTTAGGACAGGGGGCAGTAGATACGCAGTATTTT.

The rearrangement joins TRBV5-4 to TRBJ2-5; 8 positions agree with TRBD2. The ends lost 0 bases at V and 3 bases at J; junction bases unmatched: 16. The CDR3 consists of 19 residues. Germline CDR1 is SGHNT and CDR2 is YYREEE (reference sequence). DNA of the CDR3: TGTGCCAGCAGCTTGGAGTTTGACAGGCGGGGGGCCTCTGAAGAGACCCAGTACTTC. Its translation is CASSLEFDRRGASEETQYF.

This clone was counted between two and nine times. Here the CDR3 reads CASSFPGETQYF. In nucleotides, the CDR3 is TGTGCCAGCAGCTTCCCGGGGGAGACCCAGTACTTC. The chain joins TRBV7-2 to TRBJ2-5; D may be TRBD2 (5 bases). Germline V gives CDR1 SGHTA, CDR2 FQGNSA. The CDR3 length is 12 residues. V gave up 3 bases and J gave up 5 bases, with 7 bases separating them. Looking up the rest from reference TRBV7-2 and TRBJ2-5 gives the full variable domain: GAGVSQSPSNKVTEKGKDVELRCDPISGHTALYWYRQSLGQGLEFLIYFQGNSAPDKSGLPSDRFSAERTGGSVSTLTIQRTQQEDSAVYLCASSFPGETQYFGPGTRLLVL.

V usage is TRBV27 and J usage is TRBJ1-2; 9 bases agree with TRBD1. V shed 6 bases, J shed 2 bases, and the junction held 4 bases outside the gene matches. The germline V gene has CDR1 MNHEY and CDR2 SMNVEV (reference sequence). This CDR3 contains 14 residues. The CDR3 region is CASSPGTGNYGYTF. The CDR3 DNA sequence: TGTGCCAGCAGCCCTGGGACAGGGAACTATGGCTACACCTTC.

The chain combines TRBV27 with TRBJ2-2; 8 bases are a match to TRBD2. V shed 5 bases, J shed 7 bases, and the junction held 12 bases outside the gene matches. Germline CDR1 is MNHEY and CDR2 is SMNVEV (reference sequence). The CDR3 totals 16 residues. This chain's CDR3 is CASSPLRAGVIGELFF. CDR3 DNA sequence: TGTGCCAGCAGTCCCCTCCGAGCGGGAGTGATCGGGGAGCTGTTTTTT.

The chain combines TRBV19 with TRBJ2-3; D is ambiguous. CDR3 length: 13 amino acids. The V end lost 3 bases, the J end lost 4 bases, and 8 bases lay between the germline ends. Germline values: CDR1 LNHDA, CDR2 SQIVND (reference sequence). DNA for the CDR3: TGTGCCAGTAGTATGATTAGCTCAGATACGCAGTATTTT. Translating it yields CASSMISSDTQYF.

This chain connects TRBV19 to TRBJ1-5, with 8 bases matching TRBD1. V lost 4 bases to trimming and J lost 1 base; unmatched junction nucleotides: 6. This CDR3 is 16 amino acids long. The germline V gene encodes CDR1 LNHDA and CDR2 SQIVND (reference sequence). The CDR3 protein is CASSTQDRVSNQPQHF. DNA for the CDR3: TGTGCCAGTAGTACCCAGGACAGGGTGAGCAATCAGCCCCAGCATTTT. The full variable domain, completed using reference TRBV19 and TRBJ1-5, is DGGITQSPKYLFRKEGQNVTLSCEQNLNHDAMYWYRQDPGQGLRLIYYSQIVNDFQKGDIAEGYSVSREKKESFPLTVTSAQKNPTAFYLCASSTQDRVSNQPQHFGDGTRLSIL.

The V and J genes are TRBV5-4 and TRBJ2-1; D ambiguous. V lost 0 bases to trimming and J lost 5 bases, with 3 bases between them. The CDR3 is 12 amino acids. Germline V gene data show CDR1 as SGHNT and CDR2 as YYREEE (reference sequence). The CDR3 DNA follows: TGTGCCAGCAGCTTGGCCAACAATGAGCAGTTCTTC. This translates into CASSLANNEQFF.

The chain carries TRBV2 and TRBJ2-2; D is ambiguous. Looked up from germline, CDR1 is SNHLY and CDR2 is FYNNEI. The CDR3 runs 13 residues. The germline V and J ends were trimmed by 6 bases and 1 base, with 6 bases remaining between them. CDR3 DNA sequence: TGTGCCAGCAGGGCAGAGAACACCGGGGAGCTGTTTTTT. Its protein is CASRAENTGELFF.

The rearrangement uses TRBV2 and TRBJ2-7; 7 nucleotides line up with TRBD2. The CDR3 is 13 amino acids. The germline gives CDR1 SNHLY, CDR2 FYNNEI. The ends lost 9 bases at V and 5 bases at J; junction bases unmatched: 10. The CDR3 bases are TGTGCCAGGCGCATAGAGGGAGGGGACGAGCAGTACTTC. It codes for CARRIEGGDEQYF.

J is TRBJ2-2 and V is TRBV2; possible D gene TRBD1, 5 bases. V was trimmed by 4 bases and J by 4 bases, leaving 16 bases between them. Per the germline V gene, CDR1 is SNHLY and CDR2 is FYNNEI. CDR3 size: 16 residues. The CDR3 spells CASSVFASRGTGELFF. In nucleotides, the CDR3 is TGTGCCAGCAGTGTGTTCGCGAGTAGGGGCACCGGGGAGCTGTTTTTT.

The V and J genes are TRBV19 and TRBJ1-1; 8 bases agree with TRBD1. The length of the CDR3 is 15 residues. Germline V gene data show CDR1 as LNHDA and CDR2 as SQIVND (reference sequence). V gave up 3 bases and J gave up 5 bases; unmatched junction bases: 8. CDR3 sequence reads: CASSILTGAGTEAFF. The CDR3 bases are TGTGCCAGTAGTATTTTGACAGGGGCGGGAACTGAAGCTTTCTTT.

This clone was recorded only once. The chain carries TRBV11-2 and TRBJ2-7; TRBD2 might be the D (5 bases). This CDR3 region has 14 residues. V was shortened by 4 bases and J by 2 bases, with 12 bases between the two germline ends. Per the germline V gene, CDR1 is SGHAT and CDR2 is FQNNGV. CDR3 coding DNA: TGTGCCAGCAGCTCTAACGCCGGGACCTACGAGCAGTACTTC. Its protein is CASSSNAGTYEQYF.

The chain combines TRBV2 with TRBJ2-5; possible D gene TRBD2, 6 bases. Per germline, CDR1 SNHLY and CDR2 FYNNEI. The CDR3 loop spans 13 amino acids. V was pared by 7 bases and J by 2 bases, with 11 bases between. The DNA for the CDR3 is TGTGCCAGCACAGGAGGGTGGCAAGAGACCCAGTACTTC. Amino acids: CASTGGWQETQYF.

This clone was detected only a few times. The chain carries TRBV11-2 and TRBJ2-1; 11 bases are a match to TRBD2. The CDR3 consists of 15 residues. The V and J ends lost 3 bases and 7 bases, in that order; junction bases with no gene match: 5. Germline assignment: CDR1 SGHAT and CDR2 FQNNGV. The CDR3 sequence is CASSLTSGTQNEQFF. For the CDR3, the DNA is TGTGCCAGCAGCTTGACTAGCGGGACCCAGAATGAGCAGTTCTTC.

This sequence joins TRBV7-2 and TRBJ2-7; D remains ambiguous. The CDR3 sequence is 12 residues long. The V gene's germline CDR1 is SGHTA and CDR2 FQGNSA. Between the trimmed V and J ends, which lost 0 bases and 4 bases, there was a span of 4 bases. For the CDR3, the DNA is TGTGCCAGCAGCTTAGCGTGGTACGAGCAGTACTTC. Protein: CASSLAWYEQYF.